This TCR beta chain was sequenced during a study of T cell responses to AZD1222 COVID-19 vaccine. Libraries were prepared by immunoSEQ multiplex PCR; TCRdb keeps only in-frame clonotypes and omits some of them. The table shows more than 95,000 clones, with about 89% occurring only once. With regard to this clone: Its antigen remains unknown.

Deletions cut 5 bases from V and 3 bases from J, with 11 bases between. Germline assignment: CDR1 MDHEN and CDR2 SYDVKM. The CDR3 spans 13 residues. Overall study results and limits: Repertoires in all cases were sampled only once the peak T cell response had passed. Nearly half of unique spike-specific TCRs reportedly avoided B.1.351 and B.1.1.7 mutated regions. Donor demographics were predominantly white British with a female majority; clonal diversity may be underestimated.

This TCR was recovered from an adult who received the MenACWY meningococcal vaccine as a control. The sequencing used peripheral blood, collected 28 days after the second dose of the MenACWY control vaccine. The chain carries TRBV28 and TRBJ2-7, with D uncertain. The chain's CDR3 is CASSHDRSYEQYF. CDR3 coding DNA: TGTGCCAGCAGTCACGACCGGAGCTACGAGCAGTACTTC.